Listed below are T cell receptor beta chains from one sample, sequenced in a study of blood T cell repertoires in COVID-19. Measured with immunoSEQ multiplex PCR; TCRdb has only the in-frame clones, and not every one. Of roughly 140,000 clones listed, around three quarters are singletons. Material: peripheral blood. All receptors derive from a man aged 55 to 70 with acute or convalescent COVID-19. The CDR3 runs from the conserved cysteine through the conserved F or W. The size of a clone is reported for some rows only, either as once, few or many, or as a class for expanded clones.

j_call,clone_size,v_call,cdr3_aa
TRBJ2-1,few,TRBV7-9,CASSSIAGKSYNEQFF
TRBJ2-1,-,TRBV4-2,CASSQDDNYNEQFF
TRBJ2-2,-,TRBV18,CASSQDTDTGELFF
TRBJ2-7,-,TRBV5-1,CASSFLPSGGGEQYF
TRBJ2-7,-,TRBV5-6,CASSLGQGRYEQYF
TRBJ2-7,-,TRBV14,CASRASGRAYEQYF
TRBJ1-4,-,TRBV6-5,CASSYSGTGVGKLFF
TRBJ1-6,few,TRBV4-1,CASSQDLEGALSPLHF
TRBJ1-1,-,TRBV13,CASSPEQGFNTEAFF
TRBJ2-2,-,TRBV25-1,CASSGRADTGELFF
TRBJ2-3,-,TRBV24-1,CAIAQGVTDTQYF
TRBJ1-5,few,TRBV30,CAWSAGQPNQPQHF
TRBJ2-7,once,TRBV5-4,CASSRDSVEWGQYF
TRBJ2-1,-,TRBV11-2,CASSLRRDSAGDEQFF
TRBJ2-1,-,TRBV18,CASSRESYNEQFF
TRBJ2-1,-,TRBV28,CASSFGINDPGSQFF
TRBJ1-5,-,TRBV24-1,CATSEGRAGGWNQPQHF
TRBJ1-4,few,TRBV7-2,CASSGQIGEKLFF
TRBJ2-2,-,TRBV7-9,CASSQSRDIVTGELFF
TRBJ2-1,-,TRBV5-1,CASSLGQGVYEQFF
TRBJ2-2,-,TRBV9,CASSTLNTGELFF
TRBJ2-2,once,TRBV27,CASTRGGATGELFF
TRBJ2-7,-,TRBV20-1,CSASSGSRYEQYF
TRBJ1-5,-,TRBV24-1,CATSPGRDQPQHF